The clone carrying this T cell receptor (beta chain) has a handful of counts. Expressed TCRB transcripts were sequenced after all isolated RNA was converted to cDNA. Sequencing used immunoSEQ multiplex PCR; TCRdb keeps in-frame clones, though not all of them. This table has 680,000 or so clones, 15% to 18% appearing once. The data are from a study of beta chain features in type 1 diabetes. Study summary: Cells sorted and examined across all samples totaled more than 90,000,000.

The germline V gene has CDR1 SGHNT and CDR2 YYREEE (reference sequence). The CDR3 is made up of 13 amino acids. V gave up 1 base and J gave up 5 bases, with 7 bases separating them. Sequences were obtained from naive CD4+ T cells from blood. V is TRBV5-4 and J is TRBJ1-5; D gene unclear. The receptor comes from a man aged 18 to 30 in good health. CDR3: CASSLNRDQPQHF. The CDR3 DNA sequence: TGTGCCAGCAGCTTGAATAGGGATCAGCCCCAGCATTTT.